What follows are 15 T cell receptor beta chains derived from one specimen sequenced in a study of T-cell memory formation after mild COVID-19. TCRdb called the 5' RACE reads again in MiXCR, with one record for every CDR3 protein. The sample contains 250,000 to 300,000 distinct CDR3 sequences, 15% to 20% of which appear only once. Specimen: PBMCs or a T cell subset sorted from them (not recorded which). The source of these receptors is a man aged 18 to 35 who had mild COVID-19 (a few samples of this study predate the infection). Cell type and time point are not known.

The genes are TRBV5-5 and TRBJ1-1; 8 bases agree with TRBD1. CDR1 and CDR2 from the germline V gene are SGHKS and YYEKEE (reference sequence). The CDR3 extends over 19 amino acids. V gave up 4 bases and J gave up 3 bases; unmatched junction bases: 20. The CDR3 is CASSLRTGFPKPADTEAFF. CDR3 coding DNA: TGTGCCAGCAGCCTCCGGACAGGGTTTCCAAAGCCAGCGGACACTGAAGCTTTCTTT. Full variable domain (outside the CDR3, taken from reference TRBV5-5 and TRBJ1-1): DAGVTQSPTHLIKTRGQQVTLRCSPISGHKSVSWYQQVLGQGPQFIFQYYEKEERGRGNFPDRFSARQFPNYSSELNVNALLLGDSALYLCASSLRTGFPKPADTEAFFGQGTRLTVV.

The rearrangement joins TRBV5-1 to TRBJ1-1, with D maybe TRBD1 (5 bases). Germline lookup yields CDR1 SGHRS and CDR2 YFSETQ. Trimming stripped 0 bases from V and 4 bases from J, with 19 bases between. This CDR3 region has 17 residues. CDR3 region: CASSLDPGNFGATEAFF. The DNA for the CDR3 is TGCGCCAGCAGCTTGGACCCGGGAAACTTTGGGGCCACTGAAGCTTTCTTT.

The rearrangement uses TRBV15 and TRBJ2-1; D may be TRBD1 or TRBD2 (7 bases each). From germline, CDR1 is LNHNV and CDR2 YYDKDF (reference sequence). The CDR3 is 15 amino acids. Trimming cost V 5 bases and J 9 bases, with 20 bases left between them. CDR3 in DNA: TGTGCCACCAGCTTCACCCAGGGGGGGTCCCCTGAGCAGTTCTTC. Translation gives CATSFTQGGSPEQFF.

The rearrangement uses TRBV4-3 and TRBJ1-1, with 10 bases aligning to TRBD1. CDR3 length equals 15 residues. CDR1 LGHNA and CDR2 YSLEER come from the germline V gene. V lost 5 bases and J lost 1; bases outside the gene matches: 4. CDR3 DNA sequence: TGCGCCAGCAGCACCCGACAGGGGGCGAACACTGAAGCTTTCTTT. Its translation: CASSTRQGANTEAFF.

The genes are TRBV2 and TRBJ1-5, with D unclear. Germline V CDR1 and CDR2: SNHLY, FYNNEI. Trimming left V 8 bases short and J 4 bases short, with 15 bases between. The length of the CDR3 is 14 residues. CDR3 DNA: TGTGCCAGCGGTCAGGCCGGGAGGAATCAGCCCCAGCATTTT. Amino acid sequence: CASGQAGRNQPQHF.

This sequence joins TRBV5-8 and TRBJ1-1, with D unclear. The CDR3 covers 14 residues. The germline V gene has CDR1 SGHTS and CDR2 YDEGEE. V was trimmed by 4 bases and J by 3 bases, leaving 13 bases between them. CDR3 sequence reads: CASSLLRADTEAFF. CDR3 coding DNA: TGTGCCAGCAGCCTGCTGAGGGCGGACACTGAAGCTTTCTTT.

J is TRBJ2-2 and V is TRBV7-2, with 12 bases lining up with TRBD2. CDR1 SGHTA and CDR2 FQGNSA come from the germline V gene. CDR3 length equals 16 residues. V lost 5 bases to trimming and J lost 4 bases; unmatched junction nucleotides: 5. Written as DNA, the CDR3 is TGTGCCAGCAGCCCCCGACTAGCGGGGGTCACCGGGGAGCTGTTTTTT. Translating gives CASSPRLAGVTGELFF.

This clonotype was detected a few times. The chain carries TRBV6-5 and TRBJ1-2; D is undetermined. V was pared by 0 bases and J by 8 bases, with 10 bases between. Germline V gene sequence: CDR1 MNHEY, CDR2 SVGAGI. CDR3 length: 13 residues. CDR3 in DNA: TGTGCCAGCAGTTACTCGAGCAGGTCCGGCTACACCTTC. This translates into CASSYSSRSGYTF.

This clonotype was picked up a small number of times. This chain joins TRBV21-1 and TRBJ1-2. TRBV21-1 constitutes a pseudogene. The CDR3 is made up of 14 amino acids. The CDR3 region has the DNA TGTGCCAGCAGCAAATCGTCAGCTAACTATGGCTACACCTTC. It yields the protein CASSKSSANYGYTF.

The rearrangement joins TRBV21-1 to TRBJ2-3. TRBV21-1 is a pseudogene. CDR3 length: 12 residues. CDR3 bases: TGTGCCAGCAGCAAAGCGTTAGCTACGCAGTATTTT. Amino acids: CASSKALATQYF.

The table lists this clonotype with many counts. The V gene is TRBV5-1, the J gene TRBJ2-1, with D maybe TRBD1 (6 bases). V shed 2 bases and J shed 5 bases, with 11 bases lying between them. The CDR3 length is 14 residues. Germline CDR1 SGHRS, CDR2 YFSETQ. This CDR3 is CASSFLQGNNEQFF. CDR3 in DNA: TGCGCCAGCAGCTTTCTACAGGGTAACAATGAGCAGTTCTTC.

This clonotype occurred many times. This rearrangement joins TRBV20-1 to TRBJ2-5; D perhaps matches TRBD2 (5 bases). Per the germline V gene, CDR1 is DFQATT and CDR2 is SNEGSKA (reference sequence). The V end lost 4 bases, the J end lost 2 bases, and 11 bases lay between the germline ends. The CDR3 has 13 amino acids. For the CDR3, the DNA is TGCAGTGCTACCCTGGACTGGCAAGAGACCCAGTACTTC. It specifies CSATLDWQETQYF.

The chain carries TRBV7-3 and TRBJ2-3, with D unclear. The V end lost 4 bases, the J end lost 1 base, and 9 bases lay between the germline ends. The CDR3 length is 14 residues. CDR1 SGHTA and CDR2 FQGTGA come from the germline V gene. The CDR3 DNA sequence: TGTGCCAGCAGCTATATGAAGGGCACAGATACGCAGTATTTT. Protein: CASSYMKGTDTQYF.

The CDR3 sequence: CASSLRRDNSPLHF. As DNA, the CDR3 is TGTGCCAGCAGTTTAAGACGGGATAATTCACCCCTCCACTTT. The gene calls are TRBV28 and TRBJ1-6, with D uncertain. With 2 bases removed from V and 5 bases from J, the gap between germline ends came to 7 bases. The CDR3 totals 14 residues. CDR1 is MDHEN, CDR2 SYDVKM, per germline. Full variable domain (remainder filled in from reference TRBV28 and TRBJ1-6): DVKVTQSSRYLVKRTGEKVFLECVQDMDHENMFWYRQDPGLGLRLIYFSYDVKMKEKGDIPEGYSVSREKKERFSLILESASTNQTSMYLCASSLRRDNSPLHFGNGTRLTVT.

The chain combines TRBV7-2 with TRBJ1-5, with 7 bases that match TRBD1. The germline CDR1 and CDR2 sequences are SGHTA and FQGNSA. Germline trimming cut 11 bases from V and 1 base from J; bases unmatched to any gene: 5. The CDR3 is 13 amino acids. The DNA of the CDR3 is TGTGCCGTCGGCAGGGGGAGCAATCAGCCCCAGCATTTT. Amino acid sequence: CAVGRGSNQPQHF.